One sample yielded the 3 T cell receptor beta chains listed below, sequenced in a study of spatial heterogeneity in lung cancer. Time point of the sample: blood at routine non-recurrence follow-up after resection. From the 5' RACE reads, TCRdb called clonotypes with MiXCR, one entry per CDR3 protein. The sample includes 55,000 to 75,000 distinct CDR3 sequences, about 9.5% of them seen just once. Sequencing was performed on PBMCs, taken at follow-up. The receptors were gathered from a female donor with early-stage non-small cell lung cancer.

This clonotype has at least ten counts. V is TRBV19 and J is TRBJ1-5; D not certain. Trimming took off 10 bases at V and 0 bases at J, with 13 bases between the two ends. This CDR3 has 14 amino acids. Per the germline V gene, CDR1 is LNHDA and CDR2 is SQIVND (reference sequence). DNA of the CDR3: TGTGCCACCAAAAACCGGGATAGCAATCAGCCCCAGCATTTT. Protein sequence: CATKNRDSNQPQHF.

The chain's CDR3 is CSAPGDRDRTYEQYF. CDR3 nucleotides: TGCAGTGCCCCGGGGGACAGGGACCGCACCTACGAGCAGTACTTC. The chain joins TRBV20-1 to TRBJ2-7; 9 positions match TRBD1. Trimming removed 6 bases from V and 2 bases from J; junction bases left unmatched: 11. The CDR3 extends over 15 amino acids. Germline V gene lookup returns CDR1 DFQATT and CDR2 SNEGSKA (reference sequence).

This clonotype was seen ten or more times. This chain links TRBV2 with TRBJ2-7; 8 bases are shared with TRBD2. Trimming took 6 bases from V and 0 from J; bases not matched to a gene: 7. CDR1 is SNHLY and CDR2 is FYNNEI in the germline V gene. This CDR3 is 15 amino acids long. The CDR3 spells CASRALAGSSYEQYF. The CDR3 DNA is TGTGCCAGCAGGGCTCTAGCGGGTTCCTCCTACGAGCAGTACTTC.